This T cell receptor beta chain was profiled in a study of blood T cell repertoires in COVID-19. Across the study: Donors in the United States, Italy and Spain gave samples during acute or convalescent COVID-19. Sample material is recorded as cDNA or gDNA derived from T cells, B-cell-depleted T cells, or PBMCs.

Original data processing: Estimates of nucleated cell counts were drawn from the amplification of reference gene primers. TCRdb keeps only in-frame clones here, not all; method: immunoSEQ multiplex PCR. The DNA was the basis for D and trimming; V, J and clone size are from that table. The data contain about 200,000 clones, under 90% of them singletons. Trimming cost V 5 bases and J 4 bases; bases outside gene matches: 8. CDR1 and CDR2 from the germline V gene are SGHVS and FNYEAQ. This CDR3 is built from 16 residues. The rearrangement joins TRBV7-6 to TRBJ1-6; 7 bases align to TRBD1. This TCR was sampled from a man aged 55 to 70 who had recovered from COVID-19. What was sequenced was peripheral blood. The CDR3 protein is CASSPTPGQYNSPLHF. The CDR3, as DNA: TGTGCCAGCAGCCCGACCCCGGGACAGTATAATTCACCCCTCCACTTT. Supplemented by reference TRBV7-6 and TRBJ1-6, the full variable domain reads GAGVSQSPRYKVTKRGQDVALRCDPISGHVSLYWYRQALGQGPEFLTYFNYEAQQDKSGLPNDRFSAERPEGSISTLTIQRTEQRDSAMYRCASSPTPGQYNSPLHFGNGTRLTVT.